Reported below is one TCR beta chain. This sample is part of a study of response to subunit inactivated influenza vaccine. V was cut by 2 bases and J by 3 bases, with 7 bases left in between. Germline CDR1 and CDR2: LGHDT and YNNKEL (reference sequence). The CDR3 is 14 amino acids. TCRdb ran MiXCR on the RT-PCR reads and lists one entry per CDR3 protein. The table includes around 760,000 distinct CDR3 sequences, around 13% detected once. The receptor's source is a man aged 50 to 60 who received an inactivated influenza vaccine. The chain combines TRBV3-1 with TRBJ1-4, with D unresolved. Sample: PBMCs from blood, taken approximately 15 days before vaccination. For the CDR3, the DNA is TGTGCCAGCAGCCAAAACGTTGCTAATGAAAAACTGTTTTTT. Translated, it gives CASSQNVANEKLFF.